A selection of T cell receptor beta chains follows, all from one sample in a study of patients and donors after allogeneic stem cell transplantation. TCRdb re-analysed the RT-PCR reads in MiXCR, keeping a single row per CDR3 protein. The repertoire holds roughly 200,000 distinct CDR3 sequences, with around two fifths as singletons. The sequenced sample consisted of blood, either unsorted or a sorted T cell fraction (not recorded which). Receptors originate from a human donor who was either an allogeneic HSCT recipient or a stem cell or donor lymphocyte infusion donor (not recorded which). It is not recorded whose cells these are; they may come from a transplant donor. Each CDR3 is given with its conserved first and last residue. The D gene is left open where the match is weak. A clone size is listed for some rows: how often the clone was seen (once, few, many), or a class if it is expanded.

clone_size: -
d_call: -
j_call: TRBJ1-2
v_call: TRBV12-3/TRBV12-4
cdr3_nt: TGTGCCAGCAGTTTAGCCGAGGGTACCCCCTATGGCTACACCTTC
cdr3_aa: CASSLAEGTPYGYTF

clone_size: few
d_call: -
j_call: TRBJ1-2
v_call: TRBV12-3/TRBV12-4
cdr3_nt: TGTGCCAGCAGTTTAGTGCGACTGGACTATGGCTACACCTTC
cdr3_aa: CASSLVRLDYGYTF

clone_size: -
d_call: -
j_call: TRBJ2-1
v_call: TRBV20-1
cdr3_nt: TGCAGTGCTAGCAGGGGAACGTCTTACTACAATGAGCAGTTCTTC
cdr3_aa: CSASRGTSYYNEQFF

clone_size: -
d_call: TRBD1
j_call: TRBJ2-7
v_call: TRBV28
cdr3_nt: TGTGCCAGCAGTTTAGCCGGTTGGCAGGGGGCCTACGAGCAGTACTTC
cdr3_aa: CASSLAGWQGAYEQYF

clone_size: -
d_call: -
j_call: TRBJ1-2
v_call: TRBV20-1
cdr3_nt: TGCAGTGCTAGAGTACAGGGTGGCTACACCTTC
cdr3_aa: CSARVQGGYTF

clone_size: -
d_call: -
j_call: TRBJ2-1
v_call: TRBV11-3
cdr3_nt: TGTGCCAGCAGCTTAGATCGGCGCGGTACGAGGGGTAAAACTAGGAACAATGAGCAGTTCTTC
cdr3_aa: CASSLDRRGTRGKTRNNEQFF

clone_size: -
d_call: TRBD1
j_call: TRBJ1-5
v_call: TRBV7-2
cdr3_nt: TGTGCCAGCAGCGTGACCGGGACAGGCAATCAGCCCCAGCATTTT
cdr3_aa: CASSVTGTGNQPQHF

clone_size: -
d_call: TRBD2
j_call: TRBJ2-1
v_call: TRBV7-9
cdr3_nt: TGTGCCAGCAGCCGCGGGACTAGCGGGAACAATGAGCAGTTCTTC
cdr3_aa: CASSRGTSGNNEQFF

clone_size: few
d_call: -
j_call: TRBJ1-2
v_call: TRBV7-2
cdr3_nt: TGTGCCAGCAGCTTAGGGGCGGGGATAAGGGGCTACACCTTC
cdr3_aa: CASSLGAGIRGYTF

clone_size: few
d_call: -
j_call: TRBJ2-1
v_call: TRBV9
cdr3_nt: TGTGCCAGCAGCGCGCGAGCGGCAAGCTCCTACAATGAGCAGTTCTTC
cdr3_aa: CASSARAASSYNEQFF

clone_size: few
d_call: TRBD2
j_call: TRBJ2-1
v_call: TRBV3-1
cdr3_nt: TGTGCCAGCAGCCAAGAATATCTAGCGGGAGGACGGTCCTACAATGAGCAGTTCTTC
cdr3_aa: CASSQEYLAGGRSYNEQFF

clone_size: -
d_call: TRBD1
j_call: TRBJ2-1
v_call: TRBV5-6
cdr3_nt: TGTGCCAGCAGGGGGGACAGGGGTCCCTACAATGAGCAGTTCTTC
cdr3_aa: CASRGDRGPYNEQFF

clone_size: many
d_call: -
j_call: TRBJ1-5
v_call: TRBV12-3/TRBV12-4
cdr3_nt: TGTGCCAGCAGCCCTAGCAATCAGCCCCAGCATTTT
cdr3_aa: CASSPSNQPQHF

clone_size: few
d_call: -
j_call: TRBJ1-1
v_call: TRBV6-6
cdr3_nt: TGTGCCAGCAGTTACGGTATTGGTGTCGACACTGAAGCTTTCTTT
cdr3_aa: CASSYGIGVDTEAFF

clone_size: few
d_call: TRBD1
j_call: TRBJ1-4
v_call: TRBV5-1
cdr3_nt: TGCGCCAGCCGATTGACAGGGACGGATGAAAAACTGTTTTTT
cdr3_aa: CASRLTGTDEKLFF

clone_size: -
d_call: -
j_call: TRBJ2-5
v_call: TRBV21-1
cdr3_nt: TGTGCCAGCAGCTTACGGGAGACAACATCGGCGGGCCAAGAGACCCAGTACTTC
cdr3_aa: CASSLRETTSAGQETQYF

clone_size: -
d_call: TRBD1
j_call: TRBJ2-7
v_call: TRBV6-5
cdr3_nt: TGTGCCAGCAGTTACGAAGTTACAGGGGACAGCGAGCAGTACTTC
cdr3_aa: CASSYEVTGDSEQYF

clone_size: few
d_call: -
j_call: TRBJ1-2
v_call: TRBV5-1
cdr3_nt: TGCGCCAGCAGCTTGTCCAGTAACTATGGCTACACCTTC
cdr3_aa: CASSLSSNYGYTF

clone_size: once
d_call: -
j_call: TRBJ2-3
v_call: TRBV30
cdr3_nt: TGTGCCTGGAGTCGGGCTAGCAGTGCAGATACGCAGTATTTT
cdr3_aa: CAWSRASSADTQYF

clone_size: -
d_call: TRBD1
j_call: TRBJ1-2
v_call: TRBV12-3/TRBV12-4
cdr3_nt: TGTGCCAGCAGTTTAAACAGGGGATCCGGCTACACCTTC
cdr3_aa: CASSLNRGSGYTF

clone_size: few
d_call: TRBD1
j_call: TRBJ1-5
v_call: TRBV2
cdr3_nt: TGTGCCAGCAAGCCCGACAGGGACCATCAGCCCCAGCATTTT
cdr3_aa: CASKPDRDHQPQHF

clone_size: few
d_call: TRBD1
j_call: TRBJ2-1
v_call: TRBV12-3/TRBV12-4
cdr3_nt: TGTGCCAGCAGTTCGGGACAGGGGTACAATGAGCAGTTCTTC
cdr3_aa: CASSSGQGYNEQFF

clone_size: -
d_call: -
j_call: TRBJ2-4
v_call: TRBV3-1
cdr3_nt: TGTGCCAGCAGCCAATATGGAGGGTGGAACATTCAGTACTTC
cdr3_aa: CASSQYGGWNIQYF

clone_size: -
d_call: -
j_call: TRBJ2-3
v_call: TRBV7-2
cdr3_nt: TGTGCCAGCAGCTTTCTACCGTTTGCGGGCACAGATACGCAGTATTTT
cdr3_aa: CASSFLPFAGTDTQYF

clone_size: -
d_call: -
j_call: TRBJ2-4
v_call: TRBV4-3
cdr3_nt: TGCGCCAGCAGCCAAGGTTCCGGGGGTGGGAAAAACATTCAGTACTTC
cdr3_aa: CASSQGSGGGKNIQYF

clone_size: -
d_call: TRBD2
j_call: TRBJ2-1
v_call: TRBV29-1
cdr3_nt: TGCAGCACACGTAGCGGGAGCAATGAGCAGTTCTTC
cdr3_aa: CSTRSGSNEQFF

clone_size: few
d_call: TRBD1
j_call: TRBJ1-1
v_call: TRBV14
cdr3_nt: TGTGCCAGCAGCCCGACAGGGACAGGGACCATGAACACTGAAGCTTTCTTT
cdr3_aa: CASSPTGTGTMNTEAFF

clone_size: -
d_call: TRBD1
j_call: TRBJ2-3
v_call: TRBV7-9
cdr3_nt: TGTGCCAGCAGCTGGGCGGACAGGCACACAGATACGCAGTATTTT
cdr3_aa: CASSWADRHTDTQYF

clone_size: few
d_call: TRBD1
j_call: TRBJ1-2
v_call: TRBV7-3
cdr3_nt: TGTGCCAGCAGTCCCAATCCAACCGGGACAGGGGATTTC
cdr3_aa: CASSPNPTGTGDF

clone_size: -
d_call: -
j_call: TRBJ2-7
v_call: TRBV12-3/TRBV12-4
cdr3_nt: TGTGCCAGCAGTTTAGATCCAGGGGAGCGGTACGAGCAGTACTTC
cdr3_aa: CASSLDPGERYEQYF

clone_size: -
d_call: TRBD1
j_call: TRBJ1-5
v_call: TRBV6-5
cdr3_nt: TGTGCCAGCAGTACAGGGGGAGGAATTCAGCCCCAGCATTTT
cdr3_aa: CASSTGGGIQPQHF

clone_size: few
d_call: -
j_call: TRBJ1-2
v_call: TRBV12-3/TRBV12-4
cdr3_nt: TGTGCCAGCAGCCCTGGACCTTATGGCTACACCTTC
cdr3_aa: CASSPGPYGYTF

clone_size: -
d_call: TRBD1
j_call: TRBJ1-1
v_call: TRBV29-1
cdr3_nt: TGCAGCGTTTTGACAGGGGCCCGCACTGAAGCTTTCTTT
cdr3_aa: CSVLTGARTEAFF

clone_size: few
d_call: -
j_call: TRBJ1-4
v_call: TRBV5-1
cdr3_nt: TGCGCCAGCAGCTTTGGGCGGCCTAATGAAAAACTGTTTTTT
cdr3_aa: CASSFGRPNEKLFF

clone_size: once
d_call: -
j_call: TRBJ1-1
v_call: TRBV12-3/TRBV12-4
cdr3_nt: TGTGCCAGCACCAGTTCGGGACTGAACACTGAAGCTTTCTTT
cdr3_aa: CASTSSGLNTEAFF

clone_size: -
d_call: TRBD1
j_call: TRBJ1-5
v_call: TRBV14
cdr3_nt: TGTGCCAGCAGCCATAGGGGGCTGGGTCAGCCCCAGCATTTT
cdr3_aa: CASSHRGLGQPQHF

clone_size: -
d_call: -
j_call: TRBJ1-2
v_call: TRBV10-3
cdr3_nt: TGTGCCATCACCTATAGAGGGGATGATAGCTATGGCTACACCTTC
cdr3_aa: CAITYRGDDSYGYTF

clone_size: few
d_call: TRBD1
j_call: TRBJ2-7
v_call: TRBV4-1
cdr3_nt: TGCGCCAGCAGCCAAATTCAGGGGGAGAACTACGAGCAGTACTTC
cdr3_aa: CASSQIQGENYEQYF

clone_size: few
d_call: -
j_call: TRBJ2-3
v_call: TRBV24-1
cdr3_nt: TGTGCCACCAGTGGTGACACAGATACGCAGTATTTT
cdr3_aa: CATSGDTDTQYF

clone_size: -
d_call: TRBD2
j_call: TRBJ2-3
v_call: TRBV9
cdr3_nt: TGTGCCAGCAGCGTAATGGCGGGAGGCACAGATACGCAGTATTTT
cdr3_aa: CASSVMAGGTDTQYF

clone_size: -
d_call: -
j_call: TRBJ1-2
v_call: TRBV12-3/TRBV12-4
cdr3_nt: TGTGCCAGCAGTTTAGCGGGGACAATTAACTATGGCTACACCTTC
cdr3_aa: CASSLAGTINYGYTF